This passage covers 14 T cell receptor beta chains from one sample sequenced in a study of PD-1 blockade in mismatch repair-deficient tumors. Assay used: immunoSEQ multiplex PCR; TCRdb lists only in-frame clones, some missing. Of more than 95,000 clones in the sample, about 88% were seen once. Sequenced here: peripheral blood, sampled 44 weeks after starting pembrolizumab. These receptors were taken from an adult with mismatch repair-deficient cancer.

The chain joins TRBV6-1 to TRBJ1-2; no definite D call. The V end was cut by 1 base, the J end by 6 bases, with 9 bases between. Germline CDR1 and CDR2: MNHNS and SASEGT. The CDR3 totals 13 residues. The CDR3 is CASSEGRGNGYTF. DNA for the CDR3: TGTGCCAGCAGTGAAGGGAGAGGCAATGGCTACACCTTC.

This clone was seen more than once but under ten times. J is TRBJ1-2 and V is TRBV9; 7 bases align to TRBD1. The trim removed 0 bases at V and 4 bases at J, leaving 6 bases unmatched. This CDR3 has 15 amino acids. Germline lookup yields CDR1 SGDLS and CDR2 YYNGEE. As DNA, the CDR3 is TGTGCCAGCAGCGTAGCGATAGGACAGGCCTATGGCTACACCTTC. It codes for CASSVAIGQAYGYTF.

The chain has TRBV11-2 and TRBJ2-1; D not certain. The V end lost 6 bases, the J end lost 7 bases, and 16 bases lay between the germline ends. The CDR3 covers 14 residues. Germline loops: CDR1 SGHAT, CDR2 FQNNGV. In DNA form, the CDR3 reads TGTGCCAGCAGTGCTGTAGTGCTCAGGAATGAGCAGTTCTTC. Translation gives CASSAVVLRNEQFF.

The sample holds many counts of this clone. This chain links TRBV5-1 with TRBJ2-3; tentatively, D is TRBD1 (6 bases). The CDR3 loop spans 14 amino acids. V was cut by 0 bases and J by 4 bases, with 9 bases left in between. Germline loops: CDR1 SGHRS, CDR2 YFSETQ. CDR3 loop: CASSLAQGSDTQYF. The CDR3 DNA reads TGCGCCAGCAGCTTGGCGCAGGGGTCAGATACGCAGTATTTT.

The V gene is TRBV4-1, the J gene TRBJ1-1; 7 bases are shared with TRBD1. With V trimmed by 4 bases and J by 0 bases, 8 bases remained unmatched. This CDR3 has 16 amino acids. Germline V gives CDR1 MGHRA, CDR2 YSYEKL. The CDR3 nucleotides read TGCGCCAGCAGCCCCCGACAGGGCCCGATGAACACTGAAGCTTTCTTT. Translation: CASSPRQGPMNTEAFF.

The genes are TRBV2 and TRBJ2-7, with D perhaps TRBD2 (6 bases). The CDR3 loop spans 14 amino acids. CDR1 and CDR2 from the germline V gene are SNHLY and FYNNEI. V was cut by 4 bases and J by 3 bases, with 13 bases left in between. CDR3 bases: TGTGCCAGCAGTGTGCCGACTAGTAGCTACGAGCAGTACTTC. This gives the protein CASSVPTSSYEQYF.

This chain links TRBV10-2 with TRBJ2-7; D is possibly TRBD2 (7 bases). The CDR3 is 14 amino acids. Germline loops: CDR1 WSHSY, CDR2 SAAADI. The V gene lost 2 bases and the J gene lost 7 bases, with 15 bases spanning the gap. The chain's CDR3 is CASSEASGGGEQYF. CDR3 DNA: TGCGCCAGCAGTGAGGCTAGCGGAGGGGGGGAGCAGTACTTC.

J is TRBJ2-5 and V is TRBV10-3; the D gene is possibly TRBD2 (6 bases). Germline values: CDR1 ENHRY, CDR2 SYGVKD. CDR3 size: 16 residues. The ends were cut back, 5 bases at V and 5 bases at J, with 21 bases in the middle. CDR3 residues: CAISQELAGKEETQYF. CDR3 bases: TGTGCCATCAGTCAAGAACTAGCAGGAAAGGAGGAGACCCAGTACTTC.

The chain employs TRBV27 and TRBJ1-1; a weak D match, TRBD1 (5 bases). This CDR3 region has 15 residues. Between the trimmed V and J ends, which lost 4 bases and 2 bases, there was a span of 14 bases. CDR1 MNHEY and CDR2 SMNVEV come from the germline V gene (reference sequence). The CDR3 nucleotides are TGTGCCAGCAGTTCAAGGAACAGGCTAAACACTGAAGCTTTCTTT. Translation: CASSSRNRLNTEAFF.

CDR3: CASSLTENTEAFF. CDR3 in DNA: TGTGCCAGCAGCTTAACCGAGAACACTGAAGCTTTCTTT. The chain employs TRBV7-6 and TRBJ1-1; no definite D call. The length of the CDR3 is 13 residues. The germline V and J ends were trimmed by 2 bases and 1 base, with 5 bases remaining between them. Germline loops: CDR1 SGHVS, CDR2 FNYEAQ.

CDR3 DNA sequence: TGCAGCGTTGAAAAGCTAGCGCGGCAGTTCTTC. Amino acid sequence: CSVEKLARQFF. The chain recombines TRBV29-1 with TRBJ2-1; weak D call: TRBD2 (6 bases). Germline V CDR1 and CDR2: SQVTM, ANQGSEA. This CDR3 has 11 amino acids. Trimming removed 2 bases at V and 12 bases at J, with 11 bases between.

The V and J genes are TRBV6-4 and TRBJ2-3; D is ambiguous. Trimming removed 4 bases from V and 8 bases from J, with 13 bases in between. Per the germline V gene, CDR1 is MRHNA and CDR2 is SNTAGT. The CDR3 runs 13 residues. The CDR3 DNA is TGTGCCAGCAGTGTTACGGCCAAAAGTACGCAGTATTTT. Translated, it gives CASSVTAKSTQYF.

This chain connects TRBV5-6 to TRBJ2-7, with TRBD2 matching 10 bases. CDR1 and CDR2 (germline): SGHDT, YYEEEE. The CDR3 sequence is 15 residues long. V trimming: 4 bases; J trimming: 3 bases; junction bases outside the gene matches: 7. In DNA form, the CDR3 reads TGTGCCAGCAGCCTGGGAGCGGGAGGGTTCTACGAGCAGTACTTC. Its translation is CASSLGAGGFYEQYF.

The V and J genes are TRBV4-1 and TRBJ1-1, with TRBD1 identical over 7 bases. The CDR3 contains 13 residues. The V gene end was trimmed by 5 bases and the J gene end by 5 bases; junction bases not matched to a gene: 5. Germline V lookup: CDR1 MGHRA, CDR2 YSYEKL. The CDR3 here is CASSYRGGTEAFF. CDR3 nucleotide sequence: TGCGCCAGCAGCTACAGGGGAGGTACTGAAGCTTTCTTT.